This TCR beta chain was retrieved from a study of blood T cell repertoires in COVID-19 (dated by TCRdb to the early 2020s). For the study in its entirety: Samples from collaborators originated in the United States, Italy and Spain and spanned both the acute and convalescent phases of COVID-19. The material from the prospective study consisted of cDNA or gDNA derived from T cells, B-cell-depleted T cells, or PBMCs. Subjects who had been exposed to COVID-19, were actively infected with it, or had recovered from it provided the deeply sampled blood TCRbeta repertoires that made up the dataset. The repertoires were released in a freely available public database intended as a resource for research on the immune response to SARS-CoV-2. The samples were drawn from the first 160 participants of the ongoing ImmuneRACE study and from over 950 subjects provided by 6 global collaborators. Nearly every sample came with metadata listing a de-identified subject ID, COVID-19 status, age in years and sex. HLA class I and class II types, where available, came from metadata supplied by the sample provider rather than from assay-based typing.

The CDR3 numbers 16 residues from cysteine through phenylalanine. Only the CDR3 portion is preserved as DNA: 48 bases, with reading frame beginning at the first base. Trimming removed 0 bases from V and 0 bases from J, leaving 10 bases between the germline ends. CDR1 and CDR2 are drawn from the germline V gene: MGHRA, YSYEKL. Findings and caveats that apply to the study as a whole: The quantity of clinical and demographic metadata differed by source and by participant and was supplied without curation.

In the prospective study, participants were roughly 18 to 95 years old, resided in about two dozen geographic areas of the United States, and were enrolled through a virtual design. In the prospective study, participants were assigned to cohorts based on the clinical history participants reported in a screening survey and a study questionnaire. ImmuneRACE Cohort 3 recovered participants were defined by two consecutive negative NP/OP PCR tests, healthcare professional clearance, or symptom resolution. In the prospective study, mobile phlebotomists collected whole blood, serum and a nasopharyngeal or oropharyngeal swab from each participant. Over a 2-month period, participants in the prospective study had the option of providing additional blood draws and questionnaires. Blood samples from the prospective study were shipped frozen or at room temperature prior to DNA extraction. TCRbeta CDR3 regions were amplified from genomic DNA using the immunoSEQ Assay, a bias-controlled multiplex PCR. From the authors' description of their analysis: The number of nucleated cells in each sample was estimated from the amplification of reference gene primers within the assay. To quantify the absolute abundance of each unique TCRbeta CDR3 rearrangement, sequence reads were collapsed and filtered. For each sample, productive Simpson clonality was calculated by taking the square root of Simpson's diversity index across productive rearrangements. This immuneACCESS table, as held by TCRdb, lists in-frame sequences with V and J called but not all clones. Of the missing ones, under half trace to an unresolved V gene in checked studies; the others have no known cause. For V, J and clone size, that table is used; D and trimming come from the DNA. Counted in this sample were roughly 350,000 clones; more than 90% of them appeared once. In total, the top ten clones hold approximately 18% of the sample.

On this clone: The antigen this receptor binds is unknown. Nothing much larger sits one base from this clone, and base qualities are not available.

The clonotype originates from a young woman who had recovered from COVID-19. The rearrangement combines TRBV4-1 with TRBJ2-3, with a weak D call of TRBD2 (6 bases match). Sequencing input: PBMCs or T cells enriched from blood (not recorded which). The bases are TGCGCCAGCAGCCAAGATTTGGCGGGGAGCACAGATACGCAGTATTTT. Translated, this is CASSQDLAGSTDTQYF.